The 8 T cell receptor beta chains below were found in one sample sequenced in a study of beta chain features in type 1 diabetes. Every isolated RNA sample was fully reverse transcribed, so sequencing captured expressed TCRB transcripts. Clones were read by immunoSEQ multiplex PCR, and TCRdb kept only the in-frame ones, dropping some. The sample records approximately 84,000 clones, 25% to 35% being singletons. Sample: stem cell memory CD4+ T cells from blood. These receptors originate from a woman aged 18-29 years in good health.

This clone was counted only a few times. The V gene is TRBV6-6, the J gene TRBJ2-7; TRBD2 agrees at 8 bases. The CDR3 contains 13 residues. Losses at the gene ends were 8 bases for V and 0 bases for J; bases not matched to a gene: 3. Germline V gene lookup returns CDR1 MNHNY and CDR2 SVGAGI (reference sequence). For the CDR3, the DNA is TGTGCCAGCGTGGCGGGAGGCTCCTACGAGCAGTACTTC. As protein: CASVAGGSYEQYF.

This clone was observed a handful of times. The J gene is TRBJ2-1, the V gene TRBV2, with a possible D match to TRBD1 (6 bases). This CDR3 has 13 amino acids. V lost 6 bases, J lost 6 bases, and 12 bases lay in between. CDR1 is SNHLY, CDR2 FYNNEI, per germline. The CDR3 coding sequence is TGTGCCAGCAGCACCCAGGGGCCCAATGAGCAGTTCTTC. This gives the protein CASSTQGPNEQFF. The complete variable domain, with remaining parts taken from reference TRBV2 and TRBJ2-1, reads EPEVTQTPSHQVTQMGQEVILRCVPISNHLYFYWYRQILGQKVEFLVSFYNNEISEKSEIFDDQFSVERPDGSNFTLKIRSTKLEDSAMYFCASSTQGPNEQFFGPGTRLTVL.

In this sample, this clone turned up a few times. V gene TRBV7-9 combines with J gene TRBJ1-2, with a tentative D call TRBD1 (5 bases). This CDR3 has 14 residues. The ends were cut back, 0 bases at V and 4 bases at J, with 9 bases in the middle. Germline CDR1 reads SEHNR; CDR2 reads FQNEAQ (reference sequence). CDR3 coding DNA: TGTGCCAGCAGCTTAGCCGGCAGGGTCTATGGCTACACCTTC. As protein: CASSLAGRVYGYTF.

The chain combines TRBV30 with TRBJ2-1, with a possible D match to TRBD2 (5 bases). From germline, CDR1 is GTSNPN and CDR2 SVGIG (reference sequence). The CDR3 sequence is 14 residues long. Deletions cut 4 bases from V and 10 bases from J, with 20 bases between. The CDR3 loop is CAWNPVGALIEQFF. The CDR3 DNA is TGTGCCTGGAACCCGGTGGGAGCTCTTATAGAGCAGTTCTTC.

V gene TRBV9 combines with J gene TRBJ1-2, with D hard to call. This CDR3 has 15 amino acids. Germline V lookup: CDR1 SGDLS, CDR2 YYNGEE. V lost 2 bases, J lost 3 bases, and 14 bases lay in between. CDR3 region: CASSVVGTADYGYTF. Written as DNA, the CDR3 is TGTGCCAGCAGCGTCGTCGGTACAGCTGACTATGGCTACACCTTC.

In DNA, the CDR3 is TGCGCCAGCAGCTCGGGACAGGGCTTCTCCGAGCAGTACTTC. Its protein is CASSSGQGFSEQYF. The V call is TRBV5-1, the J call TRBJ2-7; 9 bases agree with TRBD1. Per the germline V gene, CDR1 is SGHRS and CDR2 is YFSETQ. The ends lost 3 bases at V and 6 bases at J; junction bases unmatched: 7. The CDR3 totals 14 residues.

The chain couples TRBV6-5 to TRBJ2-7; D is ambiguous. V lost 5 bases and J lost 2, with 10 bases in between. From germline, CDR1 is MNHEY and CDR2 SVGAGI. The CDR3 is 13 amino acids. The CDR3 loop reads CASSLDTTYEQYF. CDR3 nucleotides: TGTGCCAGCAGTCTTGACACGACCTACGAGCAGTACTTC.

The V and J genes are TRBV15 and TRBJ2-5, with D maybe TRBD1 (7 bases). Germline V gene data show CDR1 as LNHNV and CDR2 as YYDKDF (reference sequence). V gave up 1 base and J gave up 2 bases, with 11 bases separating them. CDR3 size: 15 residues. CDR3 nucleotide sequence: TGTGCCACCAGCAGAGCCGCGGGACAGCAAGAGACCCAGTACTTC. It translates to CATSRAAGQQETQYF.